Below are 27 T cell receptor beta chains sequenced from a single sample in a study of identical twins. A single record per CDR3 protein comes from TCRdb applying MiXCR to the 5' RACE reads. The data show around 1.7 million distinct CDR3 sequences, around 29% seen once. Sequencing was performed on cord blood. These receptors originate from a newborn girl in good health.

This clonotype is a singleton in its sample. V gene TRBV20-1 combines with J gene TRBJ2-2; 7 nucleotides agree with TRBD2. This CDR3 comprises 13 residues. CDR1 and CDR2 (germline): DFQATT, SNEGSKA (reference sequence). Unmatched junction bases numbered 0, after V lost 4 bases and J lost 1 base. CDR3 bases: TGCAGTGCTAAGCGGGGGAACACCGGGGAGCTGTTTTTT. Translation: CSAKRGNTGELFF.

The rearrangement links TRBV20-1 to TRBJ1-2, with TRBD1 identical over 11 bases. The J segment lost 3 bases and the V segment lost 2 bases, leaving 8 bases of the junction unmatched. Germline lookup yields CDR1 DFQATT and CDR2 SNEGSKA (reference sequence). CDR3 length equals 16 residues. CDR3 residues: CSARPYPGQGDYGYTF. CDR3 nucleotides: TGCAGTGCTAGACCCTACCCGGGACAGGGGGACTATGGCTACACCTTC.

The J gene is TRBJ2-5, the V gene TRBV9; 14 bases agree with TRBD2. The CDR3 is made up of 16 amino acids. Germline loops: CDR1 SGDLS, CDR2 YYNGEE. V was clipped by 4 bases and J by 11 bases; unmatched bases: 13. The CDR3 DNA sequence: TGTGCCAGCAGCAAAGGGACTAGCGGGAGTCGCAATGAGCAGTACTTC. Translating it yields CASSKGTSGSRNEQYF.

V and J are TRBV3-1 and TRBJ2-2; TRBD2 aligns across 9 bases. Germline-derived CDR1 and CDR2 are LGHDT and YNNKEL (reference sequence). The CDR3 extends over 17 amino acids. The V segment lost 5 bases and the J segment 0 bases; nucleotides outside the gene matches: 7. CDR3 sequence (DNA): TGTGCCAGCAGCGCCTCCGTAGCGGGGGCGAACACCGGGGAGCTGTTTTTT. Protein: CASSASVAGANTGELFF.

This rearrangement joins TRBV7-2 to TRBJ1-1, with D possibly matching TRBD1 (6 bases). This CDR3 is 15 amino acids long. Germline lookup yields CDR1 SGHTA and CDR2 FQGNSA. The germline V and J ends were trimmed by 5 bases and 0 bases, with 13 bases remaining between them. CDR3 sequence reads: CASSPPGHVNTEAFF. CDR3 coding DNA: TGTGCCAGCAGCCCCCCGGGACACGTGAACACTGAAGCTTTCTTT.

The chain carries TRBV29-1 and TRBJ2-3; 12 nucleotides agree with TRBD2. The V gene's germline CDR1 is SQVTM and CDR2 ANQGSEA. The J segment lost 6 bases and the V segment lost 2 bases, leaving 9 bases of the junction unmatched. The CDR3 is 16 residues long. This CDR3 is CSVERALLAGGDTQYF. The DNA of the CDR3 is TGCAGCGTTGAACGAGCTCTCCTAGCGGGAGGGGATACGCAGTATTTT.

V is TRBV2 and J is TRBJ2-4; TRBD2 agrees at 7 bases. This CDR3 has 15 amino acids. Looked up from germline, CDR1 is SNHLY and CDR2 is FYNNEI. The V gene end was trimmed by 3 bases and the J gene end by 0 bases; junction bases not matched to a gene: 2. Here the CDR3 reads CASSEGGVAKNIQYF. The DNA for the CDR3 is TGTGCCAGCAGTGAGGGGGGGGTAGCCAAAAACATTCAGTACTTC.

This clonotype was seen many times. V is TRBV12-3 or TRBV12-4 and J is TRBJ1-6; maybe TRBD1 (5 bases). The CDR3 loop spans 13 amino acids. V was cut by 3 bases and J by 5 bases, with 5 bases left in between. The CDR3 region has the DNA TGTGCCAGCAGTTTGGGGGATAATTCACCCCTCCACTTT. Translated, it gives CASSLGDNSPLHF.

This clonotype was seen a few times. The germline gene is not matched at one end of the junction; a read error may be the cause. This chain connects TRBV5-1 to TRBJ1-1; 8 nucleotides align to TRBD1. The CDR3 spans 15 residues. The germline V gene has CDR1 SGHRS and CDR2 YFSETQ. The CDR3 loop reads CASSPLTGVNTEAFF. In DNA, the CDR3 is TGTGCCAGCTCACCCTTGACAGGGGTGAACACTGAAGCTTTCTTT. Looking up the rest from reference TRBV5-1 and TRBJ1-1 gives the full variable domain: KAGVTQTPRYLIKTRGQQVTLSCSPISGHRSVSWYQQTPGQGLQFLFEYFSETQRNKGNFPGRFSGRQFSNSRSEMNVSTLELGDSALYLCASSPLTGVNTEAFFGQGTRLTVV.

This rearrangement joins TRBV7-2 to TRBJ1-1, with D perhaps matching TRBD1 (5 bases). Per the germline V gene, CDR1 is SGHTA and CDR2 is FQGNSA. Trimming stripped 0 bases from V and 4 bases from J, with 12 bases between. The CDR3 totals 15 residues. CDR3 amino acids: CASSLAGTQSTEAFF. The CDR3, as DNA: TGTGCCAGCAGCTTAGCCGGGACTCAGAGCACTGAAGCTTTCTTT.

This clonotype appeared a few times. The chain combines TRBV4-1 with TRBJ2-7; D gene uncertain. This CDR3 region has 12 residues. Per germline, CDR1 MGHRA and CDR2 YSYEKL. Trimming shortened V by 2 bases and J by 6 bases, and 8 bases separated the two germline ends. This CDR3 is CASSQQFGEQYF. CDR3 DNA: TGCGCCAGCAGCCAACAATTTGGCGAGCAGTACTTC.

This sequence joins TRBV4-2 and TRBJ2-7, with D perhaps TRBD1 (6 bases). The CDR3 runs to 15 residues. From germline, CDR1 is LGHNA and CDR2 YNFKEQ. The V end was cut by 6 bases, the J end by 0 bases, with 15 bases between. CDR3 coding DNA: TGTGCCAGCAGAGCAACGACAGGTATCTCCTACGAGCAGTACTTC. Translating gives CASRATTGISYEQYF.

Remarks on this clonotype: One base away lies a much larger clone, so this may be a sequencing read error. V and J are TRBV5-1 and TRBJ1-1; D possibly corresponds to TRBD1 (6 bases). Germline lookup yields CDR1 SGHRS and CDR2 YFSETQ. V was cut by 6 bases and J by 1 base, with 10 bases left in between. This CDR3 comprises 13 residues. The CDR3 spells CASKGTWNTEAFF. The CDR3 DNA follows: TGCGCCAGCAAAGGGACATGGAACACTGAAGCTTTCTTT.

The gene calls are TRBV25-1 and TRBJ1-1, with TRBD1 matching over 8 bases. The length of the CDR3 is 14 residues. J was trimmed by 6 bases and V by 7 bases; bases with no gene match: 10. The germline gives CDR1 MGHDK, CDR2 SYGVNS. CDR3 DNA sequence: TGTGCCAGCATTCCACAGGGGGGTGGCTCTGAAGCTTTCTTT. This encodes CASIPQGGGSEAFF.

Worth noting for this clonotype: A much larger clone differs by one base, so this may be a read error. This chain joins TRBV12-3 or TRBV12-4 and TRBJ2-5; the D is unclear. The end of the DNA fits TRBJ2-1 better, so the J call may be wrong. This CDR3 is 13 amino acids long. This CDR3 reads CASRTAPQETQFF. CDR3 DNA: TGTGCCAGCCGGACGGCTCCCCAAGAGACCCAGTTCTTC.

Notes on this clonotype: The junction departs from germline at one end; a sequencing error may be responsible. The V gene is TRBV14, the J gene TRBJ2-3; 13 bases map to TRBD2. This CDR3 is built from 16 residues. From germline, CDR1 is SGHDN and CDR2 FVKESK. CDR3 region: CASSPGLAGRTDTRYF. The CDR3 coding sequence is TGTGCCAGCAGCCCGGGACTAGCGGGGCGCACAGATACGCGGTATTTT.

J is TRBJ1-4 and V is TRBV20-1; 7 bases agree with TRBD1. CDR1 is DFQATT and CDR2 is SNEGSKA in the germline V gene (reference sequence). V lost 6 bases to trimming and J lost 4 bases; unmatched junction nucleotides: 8. The CDR3 runs to 14 residues. This CDR3 reads CSASEDRLNEKLFF. The CDR3 DNA sequence: TGCAGTGCCAGCGAGGACAGGCTTAATGAAAAACTGTTTTTT.

This clonotype appeared many times. This chain joins TRBV10-3 and TRBJ2-7; D possibly corresponds to TRBD2 (5 bases). This CDR3 spans 14 amino acids. The V gene's germline CDR1 is ENHRY and CDR2 SYGVKD. V dropped 4 bases and J dropped 3 bases, with 13 bases sitting between them. The CDR3 loop is CAISGTSPSYEQYF. CDR3 in DNA: TGTGCCATCAGTGGGACTTCACCCAGCTACGAGCAGTACTTC.

On this clonotype itself: This may stem from a read error, because a much larger clone lies one nucleotide away. The rearrangement uses TRBV28 and TRBJ2-7; 7 nucleotides agree with TRBD2. Germline assignment: CDR1 MDHEN and CDR2 SYDVKM. This CDR3 spans 15 amino acids. V lost 9 bases to trimming and J lost 2 bases; unmatched junction nucleotides: 13. CDR3 loop: CASSPIRAGPYEQYF. As DNA, the CDR3 is TGTGCCAGTTCACCCATACGAGCGGGGCCCTACGAGCAGTACTTC.

The V and J genes are TRBV4-1 and TRBJ1-1, with TRBD1 identical over 8 bases. Germline-derived CDR1 and CDR2 are MGHRA and YSYEKL. The CDR3 covers 16 residues. V lost 1 base and J lost 4; bases outside the gene matches: 8. The CDR3 sequence: CASSQGQTTGGTEAFF. CDR3 nucleotide sequence: TGCGCCAGCAGCCAAGGGCAAACCACAGGGGGCACTGAAGCTTTCTTT.

There are many counts of this clonotype. The V call is TRBV3-1, the J call TRBJ2-7, with 7 bases aligning to TRBD1. CDR1 and CDR2 (germline): LGHDT, YNNKEL (reference sequence). Trimming cost V 0 bases and J 4 bases; bases outside gene matches: 3. The CDR3 has 14 residues. The CDR3 sequence is CASSQDYRGYEQYF. In nucleotides, the CDR3 is TGTGCCAGCAGCCAAGATTACAGGGGATACGAGCAGTACTTC.

Regarding this clonotype: A read error is possible here, since a much larger clone lies one base away. The gene calls are TRBV27 and TRBJ2-3; TRBD1 aligns across 9 bases. The CDR3 is 14 residues long. Germline V gene lookup returns CDR1 MNHEY and CDR2 SMNVEV (reference sequence). The CDR3 DNA is TGTGCCAGCAGTGGGGACAGGGAGACAGGTACGCAGTATTTT. Its translation is CASSGDRETGTQYF.

This clonotype was counted many times. V gene TRBV29-1 combines with J gene TRBJ1-4; unclear D gene. Germline CDR1 SQVTM, CDR2 ANQGSEA. The CDR3 is made up of 10 amino acids. V was trimmed by 4 bases and J by 5 bases, leaving 2 bases between them. The DNA of the CDR3 is TGCAGCGTTGGAAATGAAAAACTGTTTTTT. It translates to CSVGNEKLFF.

The chain employs TRBV5-1 and TRBJ2-2; TRBD1 aligns across 9 bases. The CDR3 runs to 16 residues. Germline-derived CDR1 and CDR2 are SGHRS and YFSETQ. Trimming removed 2 bases from V and 4 bases from J; junction bases left unmatched: 6. CDR3 in DNA: TGCGCCAGCAGCTTAGCCGGGACAGGGACCACCGGGGAGCTGTTTTTT. Amino acids: CASSLAGTGTTGELFF.

Concerning this clonotype: The conserved closing phenylalanine or tryptophan is absent in this CDR3, likely reflecting a read error. This rearrangement joins TRBV10-2 to TRBJ2-3, with 9 positions matching TRBD2. The CDR3 has 14 residues. The V segment lost 6 bases and the J segment 2 bases; nucleotides outside the gene matches: 3. Germline CDR1 is WSHSY and CDR2 is SAAADI. The CDR3 reads CASRRLADTDTQYS. For the CDR3, the DNA is TGCGCCAGCAGACGACTAGCGGACACAGATACGCAGTATTCT.

This chain joins TRBV23-1 and TRBJ1-1; D unclear. TRBV23-1 is reported as an ORF; its role is uncertain. This CDR3 region has 13 residues. Trimming removed 6 bases at V and 0 bases at J, with 8 bases between. The CDR3 loop reads CASRQPVNTEAFF. The CDR3 DNA reads as TGCGCCAGCAGACAGCCCGTGAACACTGAAGCTTTCTTT.

This chain connects TRBV18 to TRBJ2-1; D is undetermined. This CDR3 contains 14 residues. The V and J ends lost 5 bases and 3 bases respectively, with 11 bases between them. Germline V gene data show CDR1 as KGHSH and CDR2 as LQKENI. CDR3 nucleotide sequence: TGTGCCAGCTCAGCTCAAAACAACTACAATGAGCAGTTCTTC. Amino acid sequence: CASSAQNNYNEQFF.